The rows below give T cell receptor beta chains drawn from one sample of a study of OX40 agonist ivuxolimab in advanced cancers. Profiling relied on immunoSEQ multiplex PCR, and the TCRdb table lists in-frame clones only, not all of them. Of 90,000 to 95,000 clones in the sample, around 87% were seen once. The material sequenced was CD4+ or CD8+ T cells sorted from blood, taken in a trial of the OX40 agonist ivuxolimab. The origin of the receptors is an adult with an advanced solid tumor such as melanoma, head and neck, liver or kidney cancer. The CDR3 runs from the conserved cysteine through the conserved F or W. A D gene is named only where the DNA matches it firmly. Where a row states a size, it is once, few, many or the class of an expanded clone; other rows omit it.

V,J,size,D,DNA,CDR3
TRBV28,TRBJ1-5,-,-,TGTGCCAGCAGAGGGCACGGCCTGCCCCAGCATTTT,CASRGHGLPQHF
TRBV7-2,TRBJ2-3,-,TRBD2,TGTGCCAGCAGCCATGGGGGGGAGGATACGCAGTATTTT,CASSHGGEDTQYF
TRBV28,TRBJ1-1,-,-,TGTGCCAGCAGTTCCGCGGGACCGAACACTGAAGCTTTCTTT,CASSSAGPNTEAFF
TRBV5-1,TRBJ1-4,-,TRBD1,TGCGCCAGCAGCGGAACAGGGGGAACTAATGAAAAACTGTTTTTT,CASSGTGGTNEKLFF
TRBV23-1,TRBJ1-1,-,-,TGCGCCAGCAGTCAACGGGGGATTTACACTGAAGCTTTCTTT,CASSQRGIYTEAFF
TRBV19,TRBJ1-2,few,TRBD1,TGTGCCAGTCGGGACAGGGGGCTCTATGGCTACACCTTC,CASRDRGLYGYTF
TRBV6-1,TRBJ1-2,once,-,TGTGCCAGCAGTGAGGGGTTCGGGCCAAACTATGGCTACACCTTC,CASSEGFGPNYGYTF
TRBV30,TRBJ1-4,-,-,TGTGCCTGGAGAATAAGGCCTGAAAATGAAAAACTGTTTTTT,CAWRIRPENEKLFF
TRBV6-5,TRBJ1-4,-,-,TGTGCCAGCAGGGCACCGACAGGTTGGAATGAAAAACTGTTTTTT,CASRAPTGWNEKLFF
TRBV10-3,TRBJ2-2,-,-,TGTGCCATCAGTGAGGCGGAAGCGGTGAACACCGGGGAGCTGTTTTTT,CAISEAEAVNTGELFF
TRBV20-1,TRBJ2-7,-,-,TGCAGTGCCCACACCTCCTACGAGCAGTACTTC,CSAHTSYEQYF
TRBV6-5,TRBJ2-1,-,-,TGTGCCAGCTGGAGGGGGCTTCGCAATGAGCAGTTCTTC,CASWRGLRNEQFF
TRBV5-5,TRBJ2-1,-,TRBD2,TGTGCCAGCAGCTTGTTGGCTAGCGGGAGGGCCCAGAATGAGCAGTTCTTC,CASSLLASGRAQNEQFF
TRBV5-4,TRBJ2-2,-,TRBD1,TGTGCCAGCAGCCCGGGACAGGGCTTGAACACCGGGGAGCTGTTTTTT,CASSPGQGLNTGELFF
TRBV27,TRBJ2-5,-,TRBD2,TGTGCCAGCAGTCGACCCGCCGGGGCGGGAGGGCACCAAGAGACCCAGTACTTC,CASSRPAGAGGHQETQYF
TRBV6-1,TRBJ2-5,-,-,TGTGCCAGCAGCACGACTATTAGAGAGACCCAGTACTTC,CASSTTIRETQYF
TRBV5-1,TRBJ2-7,-,-,TGCGCCAGCAGCTCTAAACAGGGGGGGTGGTACGAGCAGTACTTC,CASSSKQGGWYEQYF
TRBV7-9,TRBJ2-5,few,-,TGTGCCAGCAGCCCACCACAGGGACAAGAGACCCAGTACTTC,CASSPPQGQETQYF
TRBV29-1,TRBJ2-1,-,TRBD2,TGCAGCGTTGCGGGACTAGCTGTATATGAGCAGTTCTTC,CSVAGLAVYEQFF
TRBV5-1,TRBJ2-2,-,TRBD2,TGCGCCAGCAGCTCTAGCGGGAACACCGGGGAGCTGTTTTTT,CASSSSGNTGELFF
TRBV27,TRBJ1-4,-,-,TGTGCCAGCAGCTCTCTTGGGTCTGCTTTTGAAAAACTGTTTTTT,CASSSLGSAFEKLFF
TRBV5-1,TRBJ1-1,-,-,TGCGCCAGCAGCTTGGACTCAAGGGGCACTGAAGCTTTCTTT,CASSLDSRGTEAFF
TRBV7-2,TRBJ1-4,-,TRBD1,TGTGCCAGCAGACCTCAGACAGGGACTAATGAAAAACTGTTTTTT,CASRPQTGTNEKLFF
TRBV11-2,TRBJ2-1,-,-,TGTGCCAGCAGCTTAGATGGGGGACTCTCTAATGAGCAGTTCTTC,CASSLDGGLSNEQFF
TRBV2,TRBJ1-2,-,TRBD1,TGTGCCAGCAAGACAGGGTTAGGGGATGGCTACACCTTC,CASKTGLGDGYTF
TRBV5-4,TRBJ2-1,-,TRBD2,TGTGCCAGCGGGGCTAGCGGGATTTCGTACAATGAGCAGTTCTTC,CASGASGISYNEQFF
TRBV19,TRBJ1-5,-,-,TGTGCCAGTTGCTGGGACACTGCCAGCAATCAGCCCCAGCATTTT,CASCWDTASNQPQHF
TRBV25-1,TRBJ1-2,-,TRBD1,TGTGCCAGCAGTCGTCAGGGGGCAGGGAGTGGCTACACCTTC,CASSRQGAGSGYTF
TRBV11-3,TRBJ1-1,-,-,TGTGCCAGCAGCTCCTCTATAGGCGGCCTCAACACTGAAGCTTTCTTT,CASSSSIGGLNTEAFF
TRBV27,TRBJ2-1,-,TRBD2,TGTGCCAGCAGGCCGGGACTAGCCGATGAGCAGTTCTTC,CASRPGLADEQFF
TRBV4-2,TRBJ2-2,-,TRBD2,TGTGCCAGCAGGCGGGAGGGCCTAATCACCGGGGAGCTGTTTTTT,CASRREGLITGELFF
TRBV21-1,TRBJ2-3,-,-,TGTGCCAGCAGCAAATCCCGGACCCTCCGCACAGATACGCAGTATTTT,CASSKSRTLRTDTQYF
TRBV27,TRBJ1-2,few,TRBD1,TGTGCCAGCAGTACTATCGAGGGGGCGCGAGGGGGCTACACCTTC,CASSTIEGARGGYTF
TRBV5-1,TRBJ2-2,once,TRBD2,TGCGCCAGCAGCATAAGCGGGAGAACGAACACCGGGGAGCTGTTTTTT,CASSISGRTNTGELFF
TRBV7-3,TRBJ2-7,-,TRBD1,TGTGCCAGCAGCTCACAGGGGGAAGAGCAGTACTTC,CASSSQGEEQYF
TRBV5-1,TRBJ1-1,-,-,TGCGCCAGCAGCCCTCGGGGGACGAACACTGAAGCTTTCTTT,CASSPRGTNTEAFF
TRBV7-9,TRBJ2-5,-,TRBD1,TGTGCCAGCAGCCGCGGACAGGGAAAGGAGGCCCAGTACTTC,CASSRGQGKEAQYF